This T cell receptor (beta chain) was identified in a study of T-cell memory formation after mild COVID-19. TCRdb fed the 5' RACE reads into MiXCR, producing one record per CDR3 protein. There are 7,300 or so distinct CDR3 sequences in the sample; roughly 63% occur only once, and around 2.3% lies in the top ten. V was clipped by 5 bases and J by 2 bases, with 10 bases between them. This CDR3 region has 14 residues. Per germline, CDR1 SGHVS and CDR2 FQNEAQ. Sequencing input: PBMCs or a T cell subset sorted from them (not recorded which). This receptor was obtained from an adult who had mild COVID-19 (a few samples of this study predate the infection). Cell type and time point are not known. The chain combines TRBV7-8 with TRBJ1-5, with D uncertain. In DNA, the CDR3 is TGTGCCAGCAGCCTGGGCCAGGGCAATCAGCCCCAGCATTTT. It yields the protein CASSLGQGNQPQHF.